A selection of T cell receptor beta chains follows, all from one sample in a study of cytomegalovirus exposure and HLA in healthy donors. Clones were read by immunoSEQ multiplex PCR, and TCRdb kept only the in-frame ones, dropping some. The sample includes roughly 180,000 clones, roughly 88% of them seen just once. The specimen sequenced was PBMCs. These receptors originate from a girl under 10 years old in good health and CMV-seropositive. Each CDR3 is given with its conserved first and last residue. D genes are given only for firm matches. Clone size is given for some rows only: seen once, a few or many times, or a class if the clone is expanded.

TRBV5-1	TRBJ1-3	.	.	CASSPAGTSGNTIYF	TGCGCCAGCAGCCCGGCAGGGACATCTGGAAACACCATATATTTT
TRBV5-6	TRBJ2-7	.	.	CASSLTGYEQYF	TGTGCCAGCAGCCTAACAGGGTACGAGCAGTACTTC
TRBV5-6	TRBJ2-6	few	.	CASSLPGGGEGSGANVLTF	TGTGCCAGCAGCTTGCCAGGGGGAGGTGAGGGCTCTGGGGCCAACGTCCTGACTTTC
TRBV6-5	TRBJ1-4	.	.	CASSPRQFGEKLFF	TGTGCCAGCAGCCCCAGACAGTTCGGAGAAAAACTGTTTTTT
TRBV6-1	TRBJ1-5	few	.	CASSADGKSNQPQHF	TGTGCCAGCAGTGCCGACGGGAAAAGCAATCAGCCCCAGCATTTT
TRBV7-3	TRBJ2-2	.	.	CASSASGHTGELFF	TGTGCCAGCAGCGCCAGCGGACACACCGGGGAGCTGTTTTTT
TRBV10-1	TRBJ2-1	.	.	CASSGAGQRDVHEQFF	TGCGCCAGCAGTGGAGCTGGACAGCGGGATGTCCATGAGCAGTTCTTC
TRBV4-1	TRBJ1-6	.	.	CASSPAQGGGPNSPLHF	TGCGCCAGCAGCCCCGCTCAAGGGGGGGGCCCGAATTCACCCCTCCACTTT
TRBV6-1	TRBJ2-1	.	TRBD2	CASGLAGANNEQFF	TGTGCCAGCGGACTAGCGGGGGCCAACAATGAGCAGTTCTTC
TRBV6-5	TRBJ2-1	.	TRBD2	CASSLRGGRDEQFF	TGTGCCAGCAGCCTCCGCGGGGGGAGGGATGAGCAGTTCTTC
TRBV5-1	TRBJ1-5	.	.	CASSLGGSNQPQHF	TGCGCCAGCAGCTTGGGAGGTAGCAATCAGCCCCAGCATTTT
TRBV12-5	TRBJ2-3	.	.	CASGLGEGADTQYF	TGTGCTAGTGGTTTAGGAGAGGGCGCAGATACGCAGTATTTT
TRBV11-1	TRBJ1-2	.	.	CASSSTTLGIAYGYTF	TGTGCCAGCAGCTCCACGACACTCGGGATAGCCTATGGCTACACCTTC
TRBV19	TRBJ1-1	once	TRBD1	CASRTKGAGDSEAFF	TGTGCCAGTAGAACAAAGGGGGCAGGGGATTCAGAAGCTTTCTTT
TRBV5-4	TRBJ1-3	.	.	CASSPMPPGQSGNTIYF	TGTGCCAGCAGTCCCATGCCCCCCGGACAGTCTGGAAACACCATATATTTT
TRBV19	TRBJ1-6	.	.	CASSIGGAPLHF	TGTGCCAGTAGTATTGGGGGGGCACCCCTCCACTTT
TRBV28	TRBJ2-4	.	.	CASSLNWSAEGRNIQYF	TGTGCCAGCAGTTTAAATTGGTCAGCAGAGGGGAGGAACATTCAGTACTTC
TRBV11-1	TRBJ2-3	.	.	CASSRDTLEDTQYF	TGTGCCAGCAGCCGTGACACACTTGAAGATACGCAGTATTTT
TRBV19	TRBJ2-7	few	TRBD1	CASSPGGTGPYEQYF	TGTGCCAGTAGTCCCGGGGGGACAGGGCCCTACGAGCAGTACTTC
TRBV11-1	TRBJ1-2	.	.	CASSFINLYGYTF	TGTGCCAGCAGTTTTATCAATCTATACGGCTACACCTTC
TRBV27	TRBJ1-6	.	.	CASSRVRDNSPLHF	TGTGCCAGCAGTCGAGTCAGGGATAATTCACCCCTCCACTTT
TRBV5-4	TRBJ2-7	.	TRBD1	CASSLGQGKYEQYF	TGTGCCAGCAGCCTCGGACAGGGGAAGTACGAGCAGTACTTC
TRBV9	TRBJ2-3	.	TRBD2	CASSPRGGGTDTQYF	TGTGCCAGCAGCCCCCGGGGAGGGGGCACAGATACGCAGTATTTT
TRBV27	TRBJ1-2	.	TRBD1	CASSPGQGSGYTF	TGTGCCAGCAGTCCCGGACAGGGCTCAGGCTACACCTTC
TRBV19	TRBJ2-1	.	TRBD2	CASTPTSGRAGNEQFF	TGTGCCAGTACTCCAACTAGCGGGAGGGCGGGGAATGAGCAGTTCTTC
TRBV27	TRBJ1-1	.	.	CASSSFWALNTEAFF	TGTGCCAGCAGTAGCTTTTGGGCTCTGAACACTGAAGCTTTCTTT
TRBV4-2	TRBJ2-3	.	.	CASRRTTSSSTDTQYF	TGTGCCAGCAGGCGCACTACGTCCTCTAGCACAGATACGCAGTATTTT
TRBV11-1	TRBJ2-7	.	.	CASSYNREFAQNAYEQYF	TGTGCCAGCAGCTACAACAGGGAGTTTGCCCAGAACGCCTACGAGCAGTACTTC
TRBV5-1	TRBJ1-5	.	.	CASSLAPGNQPQHF	TGCGCCAGCAGCTTGGCCCCCGGGAATCAGCCCCAGCATTTT
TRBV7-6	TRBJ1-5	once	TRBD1	CASSLEGGQGGNQPQHF	TGTGCCAGCAGCTTAGAGGGGGGACAGGGAGGCAATCAGCCCCAGCATTTT
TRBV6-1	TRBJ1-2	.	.	CASSAGTPGYTF	TGTGCCAGCAGTGCCGGGACACCTGGCTACACCTTC
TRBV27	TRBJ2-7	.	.	CASSKGRGDSFYEQYF	TGTGCCAGCAGTAAAGGGAGGGGGGACTCCTTCTACGAGCAGTACTTC
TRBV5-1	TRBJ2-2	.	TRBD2	CASSLAAGAGELFF	TGCGCCAGCAGCTTGGCAGCGGGAGCCGGGGAGCTGTTTTTT
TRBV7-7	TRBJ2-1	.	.	CASSPGILASPNEQFF	TGTGCTAGCAGCCCGGGGATTCTAGCGAGCCCCAATGAGCAGTTCTTC
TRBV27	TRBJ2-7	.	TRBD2	CASRIRGTSENGEQYF	TGTGCCAGCAGAATACGCGGGACTAGCGAAAATGGGGAGCAGTACTTC
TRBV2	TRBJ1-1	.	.	CASSEGDRAPRGAFF	TGTGCCAGCAGTGAAGGGGATCGGGCGCCCAGGGGAGCTTTCTTT
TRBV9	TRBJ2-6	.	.	CASSVGGSSGANVLTF	TGTGCCAGCAGCGTAGGAGGATCCTCTGGGGCCAACGTCCTGACTTTC
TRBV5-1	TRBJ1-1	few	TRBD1	CASSSTGATEAFF	TGCGCCAGCAGCTCGACAGGGGCGACTGAAGCTTTCTTT
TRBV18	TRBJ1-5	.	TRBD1	CASSPRQGGQPQHF	TGTGCCAGCTCACCACGGCAGGGGGGACAGCCCCAGCATTTT
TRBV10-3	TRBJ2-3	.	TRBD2	CAANPSGGPISTDTQYF	TGTGCCGCCAACCCTAGCGGAGGCCCCATAAGCACAGATACGCAGTATTTT
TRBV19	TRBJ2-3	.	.	CASTSLARGRVDTQYF	TGTGCCAGTACCAGTCTGGCGCGGGGCCGCGTGGATACGCAGTATTTT
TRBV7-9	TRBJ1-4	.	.	CASSHQRGSNEKLFF	TGTGCCAGCAGCCACCAAAGAGGGTCTAATGAAAAACTGTTTTTT
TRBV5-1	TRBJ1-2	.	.	CASSLGGAPIAYGYTF	TGCGCCAGCAGCCTAGGAGGGGCGCCTATAGCCTATGGCTACACCTTC
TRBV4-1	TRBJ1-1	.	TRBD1	CASSTPGGTNTEAFF	TGCGCCAGCAGCACCCCAGGGGGCACGAACACTGAAGCTTTCTTT
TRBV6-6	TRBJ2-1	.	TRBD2	CASRISAGGLFNEQFF	TGTGCCAGCCGAATATCAGCGGGGGGGTTGTTCAATGAGCAGTTCTTC
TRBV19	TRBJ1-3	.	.	CASSFPREAGNTIYF	TGTGCCAGTAGTTTCCCCAGGGAGGCTGGAAACACCATATATTTT
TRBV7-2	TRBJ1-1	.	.	CASSLLGARNTEAFF	TGTGCCAGCAGCTTATTAGGGGCCCGGAACACTGAAGCTTTCTTT
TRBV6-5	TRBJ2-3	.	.	CASSYLAVNTDTQYF	TGTGCCAGCAGTTATTTGGCAGTGAACACAGATACGCAGTATTTT
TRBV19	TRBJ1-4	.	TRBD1	CASSTGQGTNEKLFF	TGTGCCAGTAGTACGGGACAGGGCACTAATGAAAAACTGTTTTTT